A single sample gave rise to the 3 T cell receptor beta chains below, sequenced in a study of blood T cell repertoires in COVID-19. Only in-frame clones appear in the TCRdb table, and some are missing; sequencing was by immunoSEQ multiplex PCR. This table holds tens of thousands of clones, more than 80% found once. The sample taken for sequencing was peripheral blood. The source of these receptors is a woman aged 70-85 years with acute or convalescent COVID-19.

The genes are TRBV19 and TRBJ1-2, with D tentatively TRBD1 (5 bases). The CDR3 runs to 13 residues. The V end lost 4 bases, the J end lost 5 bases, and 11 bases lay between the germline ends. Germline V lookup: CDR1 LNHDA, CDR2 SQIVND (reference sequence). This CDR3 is CASSRGGGYGYTF. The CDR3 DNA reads TGTGCCAGTAGTAGGGGCGGCGGATATGGCTACACCTTC.

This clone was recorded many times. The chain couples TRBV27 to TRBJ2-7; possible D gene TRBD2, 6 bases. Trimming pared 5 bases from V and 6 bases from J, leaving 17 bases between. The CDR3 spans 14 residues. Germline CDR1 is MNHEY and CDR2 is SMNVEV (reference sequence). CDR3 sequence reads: CASSPSGGLTEQYF. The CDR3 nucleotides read TGTGCCAGCAGTCCATCCGGGGGTTTGACCGAGCAGTACTTC.

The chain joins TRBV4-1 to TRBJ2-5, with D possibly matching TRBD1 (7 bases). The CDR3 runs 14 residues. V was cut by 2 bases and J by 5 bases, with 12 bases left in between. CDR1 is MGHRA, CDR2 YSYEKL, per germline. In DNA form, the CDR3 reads TGCGCCAGCAGCCAATCGGAGGGGGCGGAGACCCAGTACTTC. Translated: CASSQSEGAETQYF.